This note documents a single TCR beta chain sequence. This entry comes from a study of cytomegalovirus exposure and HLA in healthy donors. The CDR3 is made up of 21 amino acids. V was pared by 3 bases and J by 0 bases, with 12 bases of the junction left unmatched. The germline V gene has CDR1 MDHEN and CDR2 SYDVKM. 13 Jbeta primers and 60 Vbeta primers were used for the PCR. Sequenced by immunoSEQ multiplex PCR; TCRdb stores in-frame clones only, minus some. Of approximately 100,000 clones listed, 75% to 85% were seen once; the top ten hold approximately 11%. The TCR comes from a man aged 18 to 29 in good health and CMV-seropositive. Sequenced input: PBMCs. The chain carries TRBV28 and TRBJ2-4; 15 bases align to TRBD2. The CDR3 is CASSFRGSGLAGGLAKNIQYF. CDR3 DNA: TGTGCCAGCAGTTTTAGGGGCTCGGGACTAGCGGGGGGTTTAGCCAAAAACATTCAGTACTTC.